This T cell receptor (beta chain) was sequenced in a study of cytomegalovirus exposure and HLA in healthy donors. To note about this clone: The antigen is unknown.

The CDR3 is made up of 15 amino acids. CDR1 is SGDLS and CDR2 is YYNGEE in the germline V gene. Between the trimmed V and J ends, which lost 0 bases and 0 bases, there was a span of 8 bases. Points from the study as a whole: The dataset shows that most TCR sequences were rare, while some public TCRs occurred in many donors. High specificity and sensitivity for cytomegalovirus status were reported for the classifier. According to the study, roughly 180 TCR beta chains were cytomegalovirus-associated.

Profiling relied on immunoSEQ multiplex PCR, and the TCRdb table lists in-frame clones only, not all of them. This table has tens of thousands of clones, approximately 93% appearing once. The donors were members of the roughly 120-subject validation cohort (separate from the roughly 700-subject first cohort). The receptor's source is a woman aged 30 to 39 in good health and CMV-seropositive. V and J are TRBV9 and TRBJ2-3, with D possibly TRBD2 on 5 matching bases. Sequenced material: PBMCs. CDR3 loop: CASSVVAGSTDTQYF. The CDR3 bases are TGTGCCAGCAGCGTAGTTGCGGGCAGCACAGATACGCAGTATTTT.